The clone carrying this T cell receptor (beta chain) was observed a single time. The data were obtained in a study of shared clonotypes between healthy human individuals. Assay used: immunoSEQ multiplex PCR; TCRdb lists only in-frame clones, some missing. This table holds 2.3 million or so clones, approximately 95% found once. The CDR3 is made up of 14 amino acids. V is TRBV21-1 and J is TRBJ2-5; whether TRBD1, the table's D call, matches the DNA was not checked. TRBV21-1 represents a pseudogene. This TCR derives from a man between 18 and 35 years old in good health. Some clones in this sample may be carry-over from other donors' samples. The source material was naive CD4+ T cells from PBMCs. The subset denotes: CD45RA+ positively selected. CDR3 bases: TGTGCCAGCAGCAAAGGCCCAGGGCACGAGACCCAGTACTTC. Translating it yields CASSKGPGHETQYF.